What follows is one T cell receptor beta chain and its context. Authors' methods: Amplified reference gene primers provided the basis for estimating nucleated cell counts. The repertoire was sequenced with immunoSEQ multiplex PCR; TCRdb's copy has only in-frame clones and lacks some. For V, J and clone size, that table is used; D and trimming come from the DNA. This sample has 150,000 or so clones, with around four fifths found just once. Germline V CDR1 and CDR2: SGHRS, YFSETQ. The CDR3 is 14 amino acids. The V end was cut by 0 bases, the J end by 6 bases, with 12 bases between. The data are from a study of blood T cell repertoires in COVID-19. Overall study: The United States, Italy and Spain were the sources of the acute and convalescent COVID-19 samples. Sources were T cells, B-cell-depleted T cells, or PBMCs; the material itself was cDNA or gDNA.

V usage is TRBV5-1 and J usage is TRBJ1-2; D possibly corresponds to TRBD1 (5 bases). The sample comprised peripheral blood. The source is an elderly woman with acute or convalescent COVID-19. The CDR3 here is CASSLGDPRDGYTF. CDR3 nucleotides: TGCGCCAGCAGCTTGGGTGACCCCAGGGATGGCTACACCTTC.